Presented here are 25 T cell receptor beta chains from one specimen sequenced in a study of cytomegalovirus exposure and HLA in healthy donors. PCR employed 60 Vbeta and 13 Jbeta primers. This table comes from immunoSEQ multiplex PCR, and its TCRdb copy is limited to in-frame clones, with some not included. The top ten hold 5% to 6.5% of the sample, which has roughly 100,000 clones, approximately 80% seen once. The sample was PBMCs. The receptors here all came from a woman aged 18-29 years in good health and CMV-seropositive.

This clone was counted a few times. The genes are TRBV2 and TRBJ2-3, with D maybe TRBD2 (5 bases). The CDR3 is 13 residues long. Per the germline V gene, CDR1 is SNHLY and CDR2 is FYNNEI. The V end was cut by 6 bases, the J end by 4 bases, with 11 bases between. The CDR3 sequence is CASSGLAADTQYF. The CDR3 DNA reads TGTGCCAGCAGCGGGCTAGCAGCAGATACGCAGTATTTT.

This chain joins TRBV9 and TRBJ2-1, with D maybe TRBD1 (5 bases). The CDR3 is 17 amino acids. Looked up from germline, CDR1 is SGDLS and CDR2 is YYNGEE. The ends were cut back, 0 bases at V and 3 bases at J, with 16 bases in the middle. The chain's CDR3 is CASSVAGIAPLYNEQFF. In nucleotides, the CDR3 is TGTGCCAGCAGCGTAGCAGGGATCGCTCCCCTCTACAATGAGCAGTTCTTC. Variable domain in full (rest from reference TRBV9 and TRBJ2-1): DSGVTQTPKHLITATGQRVTLRCSPRSGDLSVYWYQQSLDQGLQFLIQYYNGEERAKGNILERFSAQQFPDLHSELNLSSLELGDSALYFCASSVAGIAPLYNEQFFGPGTRLTVL.

The chain employs TRBV11-2 and TRBJ1-2, with D perhaps matching TRBD1 (5 bases). V was clipped by 5 bases and J by 0 bases, with 10 bases between them. Germline-derived CDR1 and CDR2 are SGHAT and FQNNGV. This CDR3 has 14 residues. CDR3 region: CASSPPDTNYGYTF. CDR3 bases: TGTGCCAGCAGCCCCCCGGACACTAACTATGGCTACACCTTC.

This clone has just a few counts. The rearrangement uses TRBV12-5 and TRBJ2-3, with D perhaps TRBD2 (5 bases). The CDR3 is 17 amino acids. Germline assignment: CDR1 LGHNT and CDR2 FRNRAP. Trimming removed 1 base from V and 0 bases from J, with 14 bases in between. The CDR3 nucleotides are TGTGCTAGTGGTTTGGGCCTCGGGGAACAAAGCACAGATACGCAGTATTTT. As protein: CASGLGLGEQSTDTQYF.

J is TRBJ1-5 and V is TRBV30; 7 nucleotides align to TRBD1. Germline CDR1 GTSNPN, CDR2 SVGIG (reference sequence). The V segment lost 3 bases and the J segment 3 bases; nucleotides outside the gene matches: 8. The CDR3 has 15 amino acids. Here the CDR3 DNA reads TGTGCCTGGAGGAGACAGGGCTCGGTCAATCAGCCCCAGCATTTT. Amino acids: CAWRRQGSVNQPQHF.

The chain combines TRBV30 with TRBJ2-1; D is possibly TRBD1 (6 bases). Germline-derived CDR1 and CDR2 are GTSNPN and SVGIG (reference sequence). The V and J ends lost 4 bases and 4 bases respectively, with 14 bases between them. This CDR3 comprises 14 residues. The CDR3 region is CAWTQGSRYNEQFF. The CDR3 coding sequence is TGTGCCTGGACCCAGGGGTCCCGATACAATGAGCAGTTCTTC.

This sequence joins TRBV28 and TRBJ2-7; TRBD2 might be the D (6 bases). CDR1 and CDR2 (germline): MDHEN, SYDVKM. V was shortened by 6 bases and J by 2 bases, with 17 bases between the two germline ends. The CDR3 totals 15 residues. CDR3: CASRGGVGATYEQYF. As DNA, the CDR3 is TGTGCCAGCAGGGGCGGGGTGGGCGCCACCTACGAGCAGTACTTC.

Points on this clone: The germline gene is not matched at one end of the junction; a read error may be the cause. The J gene is TRBJ2-5, the V gene TRBV7-9; 7 bases fit TRBD1. Looked up from germline, CDR1 is SEHNR and CDR2 is FQNEAQ (reference sequence). The CDR3 contains 14 residues. The CDR3, as DNA: TGTGCCGGCAGCTACTACGACAGGGCAGAGACCCAGTACTTC. Amino acids: CAGSYYDRAETQYF.

The gene calls are TRBV6-5 and TRBJ2-1; the D gene is possibly TRBD2 (6 bases). Trimming removed 4 bases at V and 0 bases at J, with 10 bases between. This CDR3 has 15 amino acids. Germline lookup yields CDR1 MNHEY and CDR2 SVGAGI. In nucleotides, the CDR3 is TGTGCCAGCAGTTGGAGGGCAAGCTCCTACAATGAGCAGTTCTTC. It codes for CASSWRASSYNEQFF.

The chain carries TRBV5-6 and TRBJ2-6; 7 bases match TRBD1. Germline V gene data show CDR1 as SGHDT and CDR2 as YYEEEE. There are 14 residues in the CDR3. The V gene end was trimmed by 1 base and the J gene end by 15 bases; junction bases not matched to a gene: 10. CDR3 DNA sequence: TGTGCCAGCAGCTTGATTGGACAGGACGTGTACCTGACTTTC. Amino acid sequence: CASSLIGQDVYLTF.

V gene TRBV7-9 combines with J gene TRBJ1-2; TRBD1 might be the D (5 bases). The germline gives CDR1 SEHNR, CDR2 FQNEAQ (reference sequence). V lost 5 bases, J lost 3 bases, and 16 bases lay in between. The CDR3 is 15 amino acids. This chain's CDR3 is CASSLGRGRYYGYTF. In nucleotides, the CDR3 is TGTGCCAGCAGCCTAGGACGGGGGAGGTACTATGGCTACACCTTC.

The chain couples TRBV28 to TRBJ2-1, with TRBD2 matching over 13 bases. The germline V gene encodes CDR1 MDHEN and CDR2 SYDVKM. This CDR3 contains 17 residues. V lost 6 bases, J lost 8 bases, and 13 bases stayed unmatched. The CDR3 reads CASSPPLRLAGGHEQFF. DNA for the CDR3: TGTGCCAGCAGCCCCCCCCTCCGACTAGCGGGAGGTCATGAGCAGTTCTTC. Drawing the rest from reference TRBV28 and TRBJ2-1, the complete variable domain is DVKVTQSSRYLVKRTGEKVFLECVQDMDHENMFWYRQDPGLGLRLIYFSYDVKMKEKGDIPEGYSVSREKKERFSLILESASTNQTSMYLCASSPPLRLAGGHEQFFGPGTRLTVL.

This chain links TRBV6-5 with TRBJ2-5; 11 nucleotides agree with TRBD1. CDR3 size: 16 residues. Per the germline V gene, CDR1 is MNHEY and CDR2 is SVGAGI. The V segment lost 2 bases and the J segment 5 bases; nucleotides outside the gene matches: 7. In DNA, the CDR3 is TGTGCCAGCAGTTACGGGACAGGGGGGCCAGGGGAGACCCAGTACTTC. Its translation is CASSYGTGGPGETQYF.

V usage is TRBV11-3 and J usage is TRBJ2-5; D not resolved. This CDR3 is built from 13 residues. V lost 5 bases and J 3 bases, leaving 10 bases between the germline ends. Germline V gene data show CDR1 as SGHNT and CDR2 as YENEEA. In DNA, the CDR3 is TGTGCCAGCAGCGGGCAGCATAAAGAGACCCAGTACTTC. Encoded protein: CASSGQHKETQYF.

This rearrangement joins TRBV27 to TRBJ2-3; 11 positions agree with TRBD1. V trimming: 5 bases; J trimming: 0 bases; junction bases outside the gene matches: 4. Per the germline V gene, CDR1 is MNHEY and CDR2 is SMNVEV (reference sequence). This CDR3 contains 16 residues. CDR3 nucleotide sequence: TGTGCCAGCAGTCCATGGGACAGGGGGAGCACAGATACGCAGTATTTT. Translation: CASSPWDRGSTDTQYF.

This chain links TRBV27 with TRBJ2-1, with TRBD1 identical over 11 bases. CDR1 is MNHEY, CDR2 SMNVEV, per germline (reference sequence). The CDR3 spans 14 residues. J lost 6 bases, V lost 7 bases, and 5 bases had no gene match. The CDR3 region is CASIAGTGGNEQFF. The CDR3 DNA follows: TGTGCCAGCATCGCCGGGACAGGGGGCAATGAGCAGTTCTTC.

The chain employs TRBV7-8 and TRBJ2-5; 13 bases are a match to TRBD2. The J segment lost 5 bases and the V segment lost 5 bases, leaving 17 bases of the junction unmatched. The CDR3 spans 19 residues. Germline CDR1 SGHVS, CDR2 FQNEAQ. Here the CDR3 reads CASSHPSTSGRAPGETQYF. CDR3 bases: TGTGCCAGCAGCCATCCAAGTACTAGCGGGAGGGCCCCGGGGGAGACCCAGTACTTC.

This clone has more than one count but fewer than ten. V and J are TRBV6-4 and TRBJ1-5; possible D gene TRBD1, 5 bases. CDR1 and CDR2 (germline): MRHNA, SNTAGT. The length of the CDR3 is 15 residues. V was trimmed by 3 bases and J by 7 bases, leaving 16 bases between them. CDR3 loop: CASSEGAGLGQPQHF. The CDR3 nucleotides read TGTGCCAGCAGTGAAGGAGCGGGGCTTGGACAGCCCCAGCATTTT.

The rearrangement uses TRBV7-9 and TRBJ1-5; 9 nucleotides agree with TRBD1. V lost 3 bases, J lost 1 base, and 1 base stayed unmatched. In germline, CDR1 is SEHNR, CDR2 FQNEAQ (reference sequence). The CDR3 totals 15 residues. Here the CDR3 DNA reads TGTGCCAGCAGCTTGGACAGGGGAAGCAATCAGCCCCAGCATTTT. Amino acids: CASSLDRGSNQPQHF.

The chain combines TRBV7-9 with TRBJ2-2, with D perhaps matching TRBD2 (5 bases). This CDR3 spans 14 amino acids. V dropped 2 bases and J dropped 5 bases, with 9 bases sitting between them. The V gene's germline CDR1 is SEHNR and CDR2 FQNEAQ (reference sequence). The CDR3 coding sequence is TGTGCCAGCAGCTTACCTAGCTCTACCGGGGAGCTGTTTTTT. This sequence encodes CASSLPSSTGELFF.

The chain uses TRBV6-1 and TRBJ2-3; 8 bases line up with TRBD2. The J segment lost 0 bases and the V segment lost 4 bases, leaving 12 bases of the junction unmatched. Germline V CDR1 and CDR2: MNHNS, SASEGT. The CDR3 spans 18 residues. Written as DNA, the CDR3 is TGTGCCAGCAGTGTAGGGCTAGCGGGCGGACTTAGCACAGATACGCAGTATTTT. Protein: CASSVGLAGGLSTDTQYF.

The chain recombines TRBV28 with TRBJ2-7; D unresolved. The CDR3 is 12 amino acids. CDR1 and CDR2 (germline): MDHEN, SYDVKM. The V and J ends lost 8 bases and 1 base respectively, with 9 bases between them. CDR3 sequence reads: CASEDKSYEQYF. The CDR3 DNA sequence: TGTGCCAGCGAAGACAAGTCCTACGAGCAGTACTTC.

The CDR3 loop is CASSFGLANTGELFF. CDR3 DNA: TGTGCCAGCAGCTTTGGACTAGCTAACACCGGGGAGCTGTTTTTT. The chain combines TRBV11-3 with TRBJ2-2; 8 positions agree with TRBD2. In germline, CDR1 is SGHNT, CDR2 YENEEA. V was clipped by 3 bases and J by 2 bases; unmatched bases: 2. The length of the CDR3 is 15 residues.

The rearrangement joins TRBV28 to TRBJ2-5, with a tentative D call TRBD2 (7 bases). The length of the CDR3 is 15 residues. Germline lookup yields CDR1 MDHEN and CDR2 SYDVKM. The V gene lost 6 bases and the J gene lost 5 bases, with 19 bases spanning the gap. For the CDR3, the DNA is TGTGCCAGCAGGGGAGGGAGGGGGACAAGGGAGACCCAGTACTTC. This codes for CASRGGRGTRETQYF.

This clone has only a few counts. This chain uses TRBV7-8 with TRBJ2-7; 7 bases are shared with TRBD2. The CDR3 consists of 15 residues. The germline V gene has CDR1 SGHVS and CDR2 FQNEAQ. V lost 4 bases, J lost 0 bases, and 6 bases stayed unmatched. The CDR3 DNA reads TGTGCCAGCAGCTCCCGGGCGGGAGACTCCTACGAGCAGTACTTC. This codes for CASSSRAGDSYEQYF.